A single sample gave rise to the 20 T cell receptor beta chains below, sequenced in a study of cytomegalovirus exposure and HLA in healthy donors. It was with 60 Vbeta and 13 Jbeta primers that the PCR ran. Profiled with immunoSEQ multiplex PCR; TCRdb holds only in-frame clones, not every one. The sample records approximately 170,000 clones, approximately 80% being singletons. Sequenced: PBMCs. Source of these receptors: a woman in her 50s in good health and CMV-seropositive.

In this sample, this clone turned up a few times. The chain's CDR3 is CAISGERTGEDTQYF. The CDR3 DNA is TGTGCCATCAGTGGGGAAAGAACAGGGGAAGATACGCAGTATTTT. The chain is built from TRBV10-3 and TRBJ2-3, with TRBD1 matching over 7 bases. CDR1 and CDR2 from the germline V gene are ENHRY and SYGVKD. The trim removed 4 bases at V and 5 bases at J, leaving 9 bases unmatched. This CDR3 contains 15 residues.

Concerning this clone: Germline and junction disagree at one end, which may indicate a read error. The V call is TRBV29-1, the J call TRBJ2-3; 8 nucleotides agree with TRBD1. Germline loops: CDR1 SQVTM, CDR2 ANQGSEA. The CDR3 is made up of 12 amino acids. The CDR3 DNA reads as TGCGGCGTTGGACAGGGCGGGGATACGCAGTATTTT. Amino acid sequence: CGVGQGGDTQYF.

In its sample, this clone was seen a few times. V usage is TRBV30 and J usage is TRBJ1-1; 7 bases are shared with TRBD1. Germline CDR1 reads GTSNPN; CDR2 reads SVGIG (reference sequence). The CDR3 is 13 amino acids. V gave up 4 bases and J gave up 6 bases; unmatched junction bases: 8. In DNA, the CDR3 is TGTGCCTGGAAATTCGACAGGGCAGCTGAAGCTTTCTTT. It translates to CAWKFDRAAEAFF.

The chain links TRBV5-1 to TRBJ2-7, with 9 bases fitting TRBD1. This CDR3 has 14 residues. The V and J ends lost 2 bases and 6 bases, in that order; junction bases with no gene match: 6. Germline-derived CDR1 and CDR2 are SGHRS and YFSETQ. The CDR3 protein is CASSFPGQGTEQYF. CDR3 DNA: TGCGCCAGCAGCTTTCCCGGACAGGGGACCGAGCAGTACTTC.

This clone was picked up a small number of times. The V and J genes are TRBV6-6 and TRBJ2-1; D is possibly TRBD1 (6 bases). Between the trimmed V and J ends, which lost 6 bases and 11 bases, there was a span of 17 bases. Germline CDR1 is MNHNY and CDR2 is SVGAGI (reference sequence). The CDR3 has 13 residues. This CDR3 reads CASSPTGEVKQFF. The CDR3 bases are TGTGCCAGCAGCCCGACAGGTGAGGTTAAGCAGTTCTTC.

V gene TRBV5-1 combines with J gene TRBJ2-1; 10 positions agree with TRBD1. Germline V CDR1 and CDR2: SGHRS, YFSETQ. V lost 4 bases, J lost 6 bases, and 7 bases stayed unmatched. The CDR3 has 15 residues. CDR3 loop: CASSQRQGAGNEQFF. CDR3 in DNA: TGCGCCAGCAGCCAAAGACAGGGGGCCGGCAATGAGCAGTTCTTC.

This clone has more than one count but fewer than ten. The CDR3 DNA reads TGCAGCGTTTTAGGACAGGGGGACTCCTACGAGCAGTACTTC. Its translation is CSVLGQGDSYEQYF. The rearrangement joins TRBV29-1 to TRBJ2-7; 10 bases fit TRBD1. Germline loops: CDR1 SQVTM, CDR2 ANQGSEA. This CDR3 is built from 14 residues. V lost 5 bases and J lost 0; bases outside the gene matches: 4.

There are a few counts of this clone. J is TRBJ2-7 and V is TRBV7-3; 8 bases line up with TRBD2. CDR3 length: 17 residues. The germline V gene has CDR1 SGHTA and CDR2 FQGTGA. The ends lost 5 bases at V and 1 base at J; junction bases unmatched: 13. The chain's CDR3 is CASSPIPGGPGSYEQYF. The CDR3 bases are TGTGCCAGCAGCCCGATCCCGGGGGGGCCGGGATCCTACGAGCAGTACTTC.

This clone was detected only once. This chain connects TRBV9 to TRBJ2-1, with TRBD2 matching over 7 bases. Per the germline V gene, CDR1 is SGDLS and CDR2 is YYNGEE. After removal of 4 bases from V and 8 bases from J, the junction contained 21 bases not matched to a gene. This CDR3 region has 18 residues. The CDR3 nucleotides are TGTGCCAGCAGCCCGAAGGGGAGGGTGGCTAGCGGACGGGATGAGCAGTTCTTC. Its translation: CASSPKGRVASGRDEQFF.

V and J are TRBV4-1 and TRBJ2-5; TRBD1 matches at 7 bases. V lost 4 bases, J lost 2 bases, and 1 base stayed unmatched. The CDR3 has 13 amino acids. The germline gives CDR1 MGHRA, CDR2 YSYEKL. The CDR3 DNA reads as TGCGCCAGCAGCCTGGGACAGCAAGAGACCCAGTACTTC. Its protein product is CASSLGQQETQYF.

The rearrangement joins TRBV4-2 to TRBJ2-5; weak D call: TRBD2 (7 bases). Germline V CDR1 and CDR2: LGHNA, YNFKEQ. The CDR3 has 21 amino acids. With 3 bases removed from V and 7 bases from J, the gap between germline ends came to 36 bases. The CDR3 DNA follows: TGTGCCAGCAGCCAGAAGAGCGGGACAACCAACAGGGCACTGATCTCCGTGACCCAGTACTTC. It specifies CASSQKSGTTNRALISVTQYF.

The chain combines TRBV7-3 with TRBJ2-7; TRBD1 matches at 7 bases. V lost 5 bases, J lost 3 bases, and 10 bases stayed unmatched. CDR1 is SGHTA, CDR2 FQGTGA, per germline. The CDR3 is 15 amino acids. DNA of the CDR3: TGTGCCAGCAGCCTCACAGGGGAGTCCGACTACGAGCAGTACTTC. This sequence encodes CASSLTGESDYEQYF.

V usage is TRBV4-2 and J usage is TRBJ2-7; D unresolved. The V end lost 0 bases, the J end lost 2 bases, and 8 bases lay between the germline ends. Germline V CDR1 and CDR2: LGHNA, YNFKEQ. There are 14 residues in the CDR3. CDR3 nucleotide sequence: TGTGCCAGCAGCCAAGATGAGGTAACCTACGAGCAGTACTTC. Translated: CASSQDEVTYEQYF.

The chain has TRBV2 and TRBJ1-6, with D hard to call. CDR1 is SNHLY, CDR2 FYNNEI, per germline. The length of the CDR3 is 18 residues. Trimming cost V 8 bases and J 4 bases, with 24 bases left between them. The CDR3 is CASHLPPGGSTYNSPLHF. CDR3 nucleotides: TGTGCCAGCCATCTTCCCCCGGGAGGCTCTACGTATAATTCACCCCTCCACTTT.

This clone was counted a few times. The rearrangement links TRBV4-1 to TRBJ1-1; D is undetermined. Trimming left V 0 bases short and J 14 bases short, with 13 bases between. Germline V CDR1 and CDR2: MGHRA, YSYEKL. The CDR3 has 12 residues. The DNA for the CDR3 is TGCGCCAGCAGCCAAGATAGTCGCGGCGCCTTCTTT. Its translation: CASSQDSRGAFF.

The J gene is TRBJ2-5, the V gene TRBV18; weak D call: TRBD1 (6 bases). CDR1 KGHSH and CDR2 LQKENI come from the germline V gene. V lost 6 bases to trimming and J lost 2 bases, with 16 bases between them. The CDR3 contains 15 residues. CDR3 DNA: TGTGCCAGCTCCCAGTCCACAGGGAATCAAGAGACCCAGTACTTC. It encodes CASSQSTGNQETQYF.

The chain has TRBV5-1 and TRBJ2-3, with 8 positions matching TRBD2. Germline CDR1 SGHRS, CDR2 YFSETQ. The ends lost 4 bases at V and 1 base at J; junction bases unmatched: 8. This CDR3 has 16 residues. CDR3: CASSPGGAVRTDTQYF. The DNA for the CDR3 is TGCGCCAGCAGCCCCGGGGGGGCAGTCCGCACAGATACGCAGTATTTT.

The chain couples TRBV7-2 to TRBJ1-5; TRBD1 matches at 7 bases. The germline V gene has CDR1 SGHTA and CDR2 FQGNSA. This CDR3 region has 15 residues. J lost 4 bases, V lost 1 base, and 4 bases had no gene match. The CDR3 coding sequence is TGTGCCAGCAGCTTAGAGGGCAGGGGGAATCAGCCCCAGCATTTT. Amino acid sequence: CASSLEGRGNQPQHF.

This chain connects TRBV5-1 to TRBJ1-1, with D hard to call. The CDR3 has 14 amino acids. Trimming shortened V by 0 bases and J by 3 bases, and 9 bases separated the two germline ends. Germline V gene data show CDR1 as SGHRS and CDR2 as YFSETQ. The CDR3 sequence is CASSLGWEDTEAFF. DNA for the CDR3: TGCGCCAGCAGCTTGGGCTGGGAGGACACTGAAGCTTTCTTT. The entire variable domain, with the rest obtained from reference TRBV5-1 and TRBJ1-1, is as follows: KAGVTQTPRYLIKTRGQQVTLSCSPISGHRSVSWYQQTPGQGLQFLFEYFSETQRNKGNFPGRFSGRQFSNSRSEMNVSTLELGDSALYLCASSLGWEDTEAFFGQGTRLTVV.

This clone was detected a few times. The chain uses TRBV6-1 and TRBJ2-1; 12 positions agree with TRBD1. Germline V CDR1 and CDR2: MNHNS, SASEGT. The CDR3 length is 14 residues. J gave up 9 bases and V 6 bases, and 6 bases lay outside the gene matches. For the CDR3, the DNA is TGTGCCAGCAGGGGACAGGGGGCGGTTGGTGAGCAGTTCTTC. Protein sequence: CASRGQGAVGEQFF.